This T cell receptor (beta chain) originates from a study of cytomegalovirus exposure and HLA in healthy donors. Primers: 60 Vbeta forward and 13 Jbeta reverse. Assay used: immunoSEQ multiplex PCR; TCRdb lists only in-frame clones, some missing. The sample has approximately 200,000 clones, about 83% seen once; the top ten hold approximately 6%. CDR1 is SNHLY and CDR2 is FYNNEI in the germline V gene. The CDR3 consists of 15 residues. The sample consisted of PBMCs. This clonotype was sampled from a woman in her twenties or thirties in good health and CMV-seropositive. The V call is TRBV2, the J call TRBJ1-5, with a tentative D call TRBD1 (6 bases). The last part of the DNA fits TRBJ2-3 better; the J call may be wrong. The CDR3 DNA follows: TGTGCCAGCAGAGCCCTTGGGGGACAAAATCAGCCCCAGTATTTT. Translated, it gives CASRALGGQNQPQYF.